This T cell receptor (beta chain) was found in a study of T-cell memory formation after mild COVID-19. From 5'RACE with constant-segment primers came TCR alpha and TCR beta cDNA libraries that carried sample barcodes and UMIs. Each CDR3 protein gets one entry after TCRdb re-called the 5' RACE reads with MiXCR. The sample records about 620,000 distinct CDR3 sequences, approximately 19% being singletons. V was clipped by 2 bases and J by 1 base, with 6 bases between them. This CDR3 has 13 residues. Germline CDR1 and CDR2: SGHRS and YFSETQ. This TCR was sampled from an adult woman who had mild COVID-19 (a few samples of this study predate the infection). Cell type and time point are not known. The chain recombines TRBV5-1 with TRBJ1-1, with unresolved D. Sequencing was done on a sample of PBMCs or a T cell subset sorted from them (not recorded which). In DNA, the CDR3 is TGCGCCAGCAGCTTCGGCAAGAACACTGAAGCTTTCTTT. It is translated as CASSFGKNTEAFF.